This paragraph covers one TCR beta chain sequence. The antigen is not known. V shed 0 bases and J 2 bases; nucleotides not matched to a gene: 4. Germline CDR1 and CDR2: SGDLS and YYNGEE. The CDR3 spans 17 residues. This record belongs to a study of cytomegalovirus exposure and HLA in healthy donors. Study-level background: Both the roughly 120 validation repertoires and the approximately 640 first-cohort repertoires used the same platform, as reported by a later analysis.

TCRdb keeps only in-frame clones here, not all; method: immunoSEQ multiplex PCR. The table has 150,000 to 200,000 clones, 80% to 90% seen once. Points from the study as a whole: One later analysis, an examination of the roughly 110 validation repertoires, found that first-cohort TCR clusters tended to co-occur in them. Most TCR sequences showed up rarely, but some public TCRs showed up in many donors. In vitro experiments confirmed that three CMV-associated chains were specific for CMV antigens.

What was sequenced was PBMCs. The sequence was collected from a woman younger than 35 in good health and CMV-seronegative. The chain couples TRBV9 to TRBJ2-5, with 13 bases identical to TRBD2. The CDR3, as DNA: TGTGCCAGCAGCGTAGGGGGGACTAGCGGGATGCAAGAGACCCAGTACTTC. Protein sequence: CASSVGGTSGMQETQYF.